What follows are 24 T cell receptor beta chains derived from one specimen sequenced in a study of T cell responses to AZD1222 COVID-19 vaccine. Profiling relied on immunoSEQ multiplex PCR, and the TCRdb table lists in-frame clones only, not all of them. Of fewer than 120,000 clones listed, roughly nine tenths are singletons. The sequenced sample was peripheral blood, obtained on day 0 of AZD1222 vaccination. Receptors were obtained from an adult in good health.

The rearrangement links TRBV3-1 (or the pseudogene TRBV3-2) to TRBJ2-4; 7 nucleotides align to TRBD1. The CDR3 consists of 18 residues. The germline V gene has CDR1 LGHDT and CDR2 YNNKEL (reference sequence). V lost 0 bases and J lost 2; bases outside the gene matches: 10. The CDR3 sequence: CASSQDQSGRGTKNIQYF. The DNA for the CDR3 is TGTGCCAGCAGCCAAGATCAGTCGGGCAGGGGGACCAAAAACATTCAGTACTTC.

The chain carries TRBV12-5 and TRBJ1-2; D uncertain. V was trimmed by 0 bases and J by 7 bases, leaving 18 bases between them. Germline values: CDR1 LGHNT, CDR2 FRNRAP. This CDR3 is 16 amino acids long. CDR3: CASGLVSGSLGAGYTF. Here the CDR3 DNA reads TGTGCTAGTGGTTTGGTAAGCGGCTCACTGGGAGCTGGCTACACCTTC.

The chain joins TRBV27 to TRBJ1-1; tentative D call: TRBD1 (5 bases). Germline lookup yields CDR1 MNHEY and CDR2 SMNVEV (reference sequence). V dropped 2 bases and J dropped 1 base, with 14 bases sitting between them. This CDR3 spans 16 amino acids. CDR3 nucleotides: TGTGCCAGCAGTTTAGACCCCGAAGGGGCGAACACTGAAGCTTTCTTT. Translation: CASSLDPEGANTEAFF.

The chain combines TRBV3-1 (or the pseudogene TRBV3-2) with TRBJ2-2, with 7 bases matching TRBD1. Germline assignment: CDR1 LGHDT and CDR2 YNNKEL (reference sequence). Trimming at V came to 7 bases and at J to 0 bases, leaving 2 bases not matched to a gene. This CDR3 region has 14 residues. This CDR3 is CASNQGANTGELFF. The CDR3 nucleotides read TGTGCCAGCAACCAGGGGGCGAACACCGGGGAGCTGTTTTTT.

The CDR3 DNA follows: TGTGCCAGCGGGATGACAGGGACGCGGACAGATACGCAGTATTTT. Amino acid sequence: CASGMTGTRTDTQYF. The chain uses TRBV6-5 and TRBJ2-3, with 7 bases identical to TRBD1. The CDR3 has 15 amino acids. Trimming took 8 bases from V and 3 from J; bases not matched to a gene: 11. Germline V lookup: CDR1 MNHEY, CDR2 SVGAGI.

The chain couples TRBV27 to TRBJ1-2, with a tentative D call TRBD1 (5 bases). Germline assignment: CDR1 MNHEY and CDR2 SMNVEV (reference sequence). The CDR3 extends over 13 amino acids. The V end was cut by 6 bases, the J end by 4 bases, with 12 bases between. The CDR3 coding sequence is TGTGCCAGCAGAACTTCAGACAGCTATGGCTACACCTTC. Amino acids: CASRTSDSYGYTF.

The CDR3 coding sequence is TGTGCCAGCAGGCCAGAGAATCTCCCTAATGAAAAACTGTTTTTT. The encoded protein is CASRPENLPNEKLFF. V gene TRBV2 combines with J gene TRBJ1-4; the D is unclear. V was pared by 6 bases and J by 3 bases, with 14 bases between. The V gene's germline CDR1 is SNHLY and CDR2 FYNNEI. The CDR3 loop spans 15 amino acids.

This rearrangement joins TRBV19 to TRBJ1-1, with TRBD1 as a possible D gene (6 bases). Germline V CDR1 and CDR2: LNHDA, SQIVND (reference sequence). V lost 4 bases to trimming and J lost 0 bases, with 9 bases between them. The CDR3 totals 14 residues. CDR3 region: CASSKGHLNTEAFF. The CDR3, as DNA: TGTGCCAGTAGTAAGGGACATCTGAACACTGAAGCTTTCTTT.

This clone turned up a few times. The chain carries TRBV2 and TRBJ1-2; 9 positions match TRBD1. This CDR3 is 11 amino acids long. Trimming took 6 bases from V and 7 from J; bases not matched to a gene: 0. The V gene's germline CDR1 is SNHLY and CDR2 FYNNEI. This chain's CDR3 is CASRDRGGYTF. In DNA, the CDR3 is TGTGCCAGCAGGGACAGGGGTGGCTACACCTTC.

The chain has TRBV11-3 and TRBJ2-3; D not resolved. This CDR3 comprises 13 residues. V lost 3 bases to trimming and J lost 6 bases, with 10 bases between them. Germline V gene data show CDR1 as SGHNT and CDR2 as YENEEA. CDR3 sequence (DNA): TGTGCCAGCAGCTTCGGAGTCACGGATACGCAGTATTTT. This sequence encodes CASSFGVTDTQYF. The full variable domain, its missing parts supplied by reference TRBV11-3 and TRBJ2-3, is EAGVVQSPRYKIIEKKQPVAFWCNPISGHNTLYWYLQNLGQGPELLIRYENEEAVDDSQLPKDRFSAERLKGVDSTLKIQPAELGDSAVYLCASSFGVTDTQYFGPGTRLTVL.

The J gene is TRBJ1-1, the V gene TRBV3-1 (or the pseudogene TRBV3-2); no clear D gene. Trimming left V 5 bases short and J 5 bases short, with 9 bases between. This CDR3 is built from 12 residues. Germline V gives CDR1 LGHDT, CDR2 YNNKEL (reference sequence). The chain's CDR3 is CASSVVATEAFF. The DNA of the CDR3 is TGTGCCAGCAGCGTGGTCGCAACTGAAGCTTTCTTT.

The genes are TRBV7-8 and TRBJ1-5; D call uncertain. CDR1 is SGHVS and CDR2 is FQNEAQ in the germline V gene. Between the trimmed V and J ends, which lost 6 bases and 6 bases, there was a span of 12 bases. The CDR3 has 13 amino acids. This CDR3 reads CASRNDMGQPQHF. In DNA form, the CDR3 reads TGTGCCAGCAGAAACGACATGGGTCAGCCCCAGCATTTT.

This clone was seen once. This chain joins TRBV7-2 and TRBJ1-5; D not certain. This CDR3 spans 14 amino acids. With 0 bases removed from V and 5 bases from J, the gap between germline ends came to 8 bases. In germline, CDR1 is SGHTA, CDR2 FQGNSA. The CDR3: CASSLAGPDQPQHF. CDR3 DNA sequence: TGTGCCAGCAGCTTAGCGGGCCCGGATCAGCCCCAGCATTTT. Using reference TRBV7-2 and TRBJ1-5 for the parts outside the CDR3, the full variable domain is GAGVSQSPSNKVTEKGKDVELRCDPISGHTALYWYRQSLGQGLEFLIYFQGNSAPDKSGLPSDRFSAERTGGSVSTLTIQRTQQEDSAVYLCASSLAGPDQPQHFGDGTRLSIL.

The J gene is TRBJ1-1, the V gene TRBV7-8; D is perhaps TRBD1 (6 bases). Germline CDR1 SGHVS, CDR2 FQNEAQ. Trimming stripped 0 bases from V and 5 bases from J, with 16 bases between. The CDR3 is 16 amino acids. The CDR3 bases are TGTGCCAGCAGCTTAGCAGGGGGTGGGAAGGTGACTGAAGCTTTCTTT. Translated, it gives CASSLAGGGKVTEAFF. The variable domain in full, with the rest retrieved from reference TRBV7-8 and TRBJ1-1, is GAGVSQSPRYKVAKRGQDVALRCDPISGHVSLFWYQQALGQGPEFLTYFQNEAQLDKSGLPSDRFFAERPEGSVSTLKIQRTQQEDSAVYLCASSLAGGGKVTEAFFGQGTRLTVV.

The gene calls are TRBV19 and TRBJ1-1; perhaps TRBD1 as D (6 bases). Per the germline V gene, CDR1 is LNHDA and CDR2 is SQIVND (reference sequence). CDR3 length: 16 amino acids. Trimming left V 5 bases short and J 5 bases short, with 21 bases between. CDR3 residues: CASSSRDTRGATEAFF. CDR3 nucleotide sequence: TGTGCCAGTAGTTCCCGGGACACAAGGGGAGCAACTGAAGCTTTCTTT.

The J gene is TRBJ2-3, the V gene TRBV7-8; 7 bases fit TRBD2. CDR1 SGHVS and CDR2 FQNEAQ come from the germline V gene. The CDR3 is 16 amino acids. Trimming took 6 bases from V and 0 from J; bases not matched to a gene: 9. CDR3 residues: CASSTTGGSSTDTQYF. CDR3 bases: TGTGCCAGCAGTACGACGGGGGGATCTAGCACAGATACGCAGTATTTT.

The chain couples TRBV29-1 to TRBJ2-3; TRBD2 might be the D (5 bases). Trimming took 8 bases from V and 5 from J, leaving 14 bases between them. The CDR3 is 12 amino acids. Germline V CDR1 and CDR2: SQVTM, ANQGSEA. The CDR3 loop reads CSFGVSGDTQYF. DNA of the CDR3: TGCAGCTTCGGGGTTTCAGGAGATACGCAGTATTTT.

The chain has TRBV5-1 and TRBJ2-5, with 7 positions matching TRBD1. Germline lookup yields CDR1 SGHRS and CDR2 YFSETQ. V lost 4 bases and J lost 1; bases outside the gene matches: 4. The CDR3 consists of 14 residues. The CDR3: CASSPRDSQETQYF. For the CDR3, the DNA is TGCGCCAGCAGCCCCCGGGACAGCCAAGAGACCCAGTACTTC.

This chain connects TRBV2 to TRBJ1-4; D ambiguous. Trimming left V 6 bases short and J 8 bases short, with 16 bases between. CDR3 length: 14 residues. Germline CDR1 and CDR2: SNHLY and FYNNEI. The CDR3 spells CASRKGLLGEKLFF. The CDR3 DNA sequence: TGTGCCAGCAGAAAAGGGCTCTTGGGGGAAAAACTGTTTTTT. Supplemented by reference TRBV2 and TRBJ1-4, the full variable domain reads EPEVTQTPSHQVTQMGQEVILRCVPISNHLYFYWYRQILGQKVEFLVSFYNNEISEKSEIFDDQFSVERPDGSNFTLKIRSTKLEDSAMYFCASRKGLLGEKLFFGSGTQLSVL.

V is TRBV19 and J is TRBJ2-7, with TRBD1 identical over 9 bases. Trimming took 3 bases from V and 5 from J; bases not matched to a gene: 11. The germline V gene encodes CDR1 LNHDA and CDR2 SQIVND (reference sequence). The CDR3 has 16 amino acids. CDR3 DNA sequence: TGTGCCAGTAGTATGAGCGGTGGACAGGGGATCCACGAGCAGTACTTC. Its protein product is CASSMSGGQGIHEQYF.

The chain has TRBV7-9 and TRBJ1-1, with D uncertain. The V and J ends lost 5 bases and 7 bases respectively, with 11 bases between them. CDR3 length: 12 amino acids. Per germline, CDR1 SEHNR and CDR2 FQNEAQ (reference sequence). The CDR3 loop reads CASSPQRIEAFF. The DNA of the CDR3 is TGTGCCAGCAGCCCACAGCGCATTGAAGCTTTCTTT.

V is TRBV19 and J is TRBJ1-5; no reliable D call. The CDR3 contains 13 residues. The germline CDR1 and CDR2 sequences are LNHDA and SQIVND (reference sequence). Trimming cost V 5 bases and J 2 bases, with 7 bases left between them. CDR3 protein: CASSLDGNQPQHF. CDR3 coding DNA: TGTGCCAGTAGTCTCGACGGCAATCAGCCCCAGCATTTT.

The chain employs TRBV12-3 or TRBV12-4 and TRBJ2-2, with D unclear. V lost 5 bases to trimming and J lost 6 bases, with 7 bases between them. CDR3 length equals 12 residues. This chain's CDR3 is CASSVTAGELFF. Here the CDR3 DNA reads TGTGCCAGCAGTGTGACCGCCGGGGAGCTGTTTTTT.

CDR3 residues: CASSRERGTYEQYF. The DNA of the CDR3 is TGCGCCAGCAGCCGGGAGCGGGGAACCTACGAGCAGTACTTC. The V and J genes are TRBV4-1 and TRBJ2-7, with 7 positions matching TRBD2. The CDR3 is 14 amino acids. Trimming at V came to 4 bases and at J to 2 bases, leaving 5 bases not matched to a gene. Germline CDR1 is MGHRA and CDR2 is YSYEKL.